These 27 T cell receptor beta chains came from one sample sequenced in a study of T cells in tumors after PD-1 blockade. TCRdb's copy holds only in-frame clones and misses some; the assay was immunoSEQ multiplex PCR. Of about 47,000 clones listed, roughly three quarters are singletons. Specimen: PBMCs, collected before anti-PD-1 treatment. Receptors originate from a human donor with basal cell carcinoma.

The V and J genes are TRBV5-1 and TRBJ2-7, with a weak D call TRBD2 (5 bases). Trimming shortened V by 1 base and J by 4 bases, and 12 bases separated the two germline ends. The germline V gene encodes CDR1 SGHRS and CDR2 YFSETQ. There are 14 residues in the CDR3. In nucleotides, the CDR3 is TGCGCCAGCAGCTTGCCGGGGTACCTTTACGAGCAGTACTTC. Translating gives CASSLPGYLYEQYF. The entire variable domain, with the rest obtained from reference TRBV5-1 and TRBJ2-7, is as follows: KAGVTQTPRYLIKTRGQQVTLSCSPISGHRSVSWYQQTPGQGLQFLFEYFSETQRNKGNFPGRFSGRQFSNSRSEMNVSTLELGDSALYLCASSLPGYLYEQYFGPGTRLTVT.

The rearrangement joins TRBV25-1 to TRBJ2-2; D unclear. CDR1 and CDR2 (germline): MGHDK, SYGVNS. V dropped 3 bases and J dropped 3 bases, with 8 bases sitting between them. This CDR3 has 14 amino acids. The chain's CDR3 is CASSDKVDTGELFF. CDR3 DNA: TGTGCCAGCAGTGATAAGGTGGACACCGGGGAGCTGTTTTTT.

This chain uses TRBV6-1 with TRBJ1-5; the match to TRBD1 covers 7 bases. CDR1 is MNHNS, CDR2 SASEGT, per germline. This CDR3 is 16 amino acids long. Trimming at V came to 4 bases and at J to 2 bases, leaving 8 bases not matched to a gene. The CDR3 protein is CASSAQNRGGNQPQHF. The DNA of the CDR3 is TGTGCCAGCAGTGCTCAGAACAGGGGAGGCAATCAGCCCCAGCATTTT.

This chain links TRBV12-3 or TRBV12-4 with TRBJ2-5, with no clear D. The J call may be in error: the DNA end matches TRBJ2-7 better. CDR3 length: 12 amino acids. CDR3 loop: CASSQTRYEQYF. The DNA of the CDR3 is TGTGCCAGCAGCCAGACCAGATACGAGCAGTACTTC.

The rearrangement joins TRBV25-1 to TRBJ2-4; 7 bases fit TRBD2. The V gene's germline CDR1 is MGHDK and CDR2 SYGVNS. This CDR3 is built from 16 residues. V was pared by 2 bases and J by 9 bases, with 13 bases of the junction left unmatched. CDR3 amino acids: CASSENGGWGGTIQYF. In DNA, the CDR3 is TGTGCCAGCAGTGAAAACGGTGGGTGGGGGGGAACCATTCAGTACTTC. The full variable domain, rest sourced from reference TRBV25-1 and TRBJ2-4, is EADIYQTPRYLVIGTGKKITLECSQTMGHDKMYWYQQDPGMELHLIHYSYGVNSTEKGDLSSESTVSRIRTEHFPLTLESARPSHTSQYLCASSENGGWGGTIQYFGAGTRLSVL.

J is TRBJ1-3 and V is TRBV5-4, with D possibly matching TRBD1 (5 bases). Trimming removed 0 bases at V and 3 bases at J, with 13 bases between. The CDR3 has 16 amino acids. Germline assignment: CDR1 SGHNT and CDR2 YYREEE (reference sequence). The CDR3 here is CASSLAGSQGGNTIYF. The DNA for the CDR3 is TGTGCCAGCAGCTTGGCAGGCTCTCAGGGTGGAAACACCATATATTTT.

This chain uses TRBV5-1 with TRBJ1-1, with a weak D call TRBD1 (5 bases). Germline-derived CDR1 and CDR2 are SGHRS and YFSETQ. V was trimmed by 1 base and J by 0 bases, leaving 7 bases between them. The CDR3 spans 14 residues. DNA for the CDR3: TGCGCCAGCAGCTTGACAGGTATGAACACTGAAGCTTTCTTT. Translation gives CASSLTGMNTEAFF. The complete variable domain, with remaining parts taken from reference TRBV5-1 and TRBJ1-1, reads KAGVTQTPRYLIKTRGQQVTLSCSPISGHRSVSWYQQTPGQGLQFLFEYFSETQRNKGNFPGRFSGRQFSNSRSEMNVSTLELGDSALYLCASSLTGMNTEAFFGQGTRLTVV.

The CDR3 protein is CASSLAQGYNEKLFF. The CDR3 DNA sequence: TGTGCCAGCAGCTTAGCCCAGGGATATAATGAAAAACTGTTTTTT. The V and J genes are TRBV7-2 and TRBJ1-4, with a possible D match to TRBD1 (5 bases). The V gene lost 0 bases and the J gene lost 4 bases, with 9 bases spanning the gap. This CDR3 comprises 15 residues. Per the germline V gene, CDR1 is SGHTA and CDR2 is FQGNSA.

This chain links TRBV7-9 with TRBJ1-1, with TRBD1 matching 11 bases. Per germline, CDR1 SEHNR and CDR2 FQNEAQ (reference sequence). The V and J ends lost 5 bases and 6 bases, in that order; junction bases with no gene match: 5. This CDR3 has 14 amino acids. As DNA, the CDR3 is TGTGCCAGCAGCCTGGACAGGGGGCGGCCTGAAGCTTTCTTT. As protein: CASSLDRGRPEAFF.

The V and J genes are TRBV6-5 and TRBJ2-3, with TRBD2 matching over 10 bases. V was clipped by 6 bases and J by 3 bases; unmatched bases: 3. The CDR3 is 14 residues long. Germline-derived CDR1 and CDR2 are MNHEY and SVGAGI. The CDR3 here is CASRSSGRTDTQYF. The CDR3 region has the DNA TGTGCCAGCAGGTCTAGCGGGAGAACAGATACGCAGTATTTT.

V usage is TRBV7-3 and J usage is TRBJ2-3; 7 bases are shared with TRBD1. Per the germline V gene, CDR1 is SGHTA and CDR2 is FQGTGA. V dropped 4 bases and J dropped 2; count of bases not matched to a gene: 6. This CDR3 region has 15 residues. CDR3: CASSSTGTYTDTQYF. In nucleotides, the CDR3 is TGTGCCAGCAGCTCGACAGGGACCTACACAGATACGCAGTATTTT.

The chain combines TRBV7-8 with TRBJ2-3; unclear D gene. The CDR3 runs 17 residues. Germline CDR1 SGHVS, CDR2 FQNEAQ. The germline V and J ends were trimmed by 5 bases and 0 bases, with 18 bases remaining between them. CDR3 loop: CASSPPGLPYSTDTQYF. In DNA, the CDR3 is TGTGCCAGCAGCCCGCCGGGCCTACCATATAGCACAGATACGCAGTATTTT.

This sequence joins TRBV28 and TRBJ2-1; no definite D call. This CDR3 region has 11 residues. Deletions cut 6 bases from V and 5 bases from J, with 5 bases between. Germline CDR1 is MDHEN and CDR2 is SYDVKM. CDR3 DNA sequence: TGTGCCAGCAGCTTAAACAATGAGCAGTTCTTC. Protein product: CASSLNNEQFF.

The V gene is TRBV19, the J gene TRBJ1-1, with no clear D. Germline lookup yields CDR1 LNHDA and CDR2 SQIVND (reference sequence). This CDR3 region has 13 residues. V was clipped by 3 bases and J by 9 bases, with 14 bases between them. CDR3 in amino acids: CASSMLLPPQAFF. CDR3 DNA sequence: TGTGCCAGTAGTATGCTTCTCCCCCCCCAAGCTTTCTTT.

The chain couples TRBV5-6 to TRBJ2-7; 11 bases align to TRBD2. The V gene's germline CDR1 is SGHDT and CDR2 YYEEEE. The CDR3 covers 15 residues. J lost 3 bases, V lost 4 bases, and 6 bases had no gene match. The CDR3 spells CASSISGGVHYEQYF. Here the CDR3 DNA reads TGTGCCAGCAGCATTAGCGGGGGGGTACACTACGAGCAGTACTTC.

The chain employs TRBV10-1 and TRBJ2-7; 7 nucleotides agree with TRBD1. Trimming cost V 2 bases and J 4 bases; bases outside gene matches: 17. The CDR3 extends over 18 amino acids. CDR1 and CDR2 from the germline V gene are WNHNN and SYGVQD (reference sequence). As DNA, the CDR3 is TGCGCCAGCAGTGAGAACGCGAAGGGGGCTGTGGGTAAATACGAGCAGTACTTC. This sequence encodes CASSENAKGAVGKYEQYF.

CDR3 in DNA: TGCGCCAGCCGACGGATGGAGCAGGGTACCGGGGAGCTGTTTTTT. This codes for CASRRMEQGTGELFF. The V call is TRBV4-1, the J call TRBJ2-2; perhaps TRBD1 as D (5 bases). Germline CDR1 is MGHRA and CDR2 is YSYEKL. Deletions cut 8 bases from V and 5 bases from J, with 18 bases between. The CDR3 covers 15 residues.

This chain links TRBV12-3 or TRBV12-4 with TRBJ2-7, with D tentatively TRBD1 or TRBD2 (5 bases each). The V gene lost 5 bases and the J gene lost 10 bases, with 18 bases spanning the gap. CDR3 length: 13 amino acids. This CDR3 reads CASSRDPPPIQYF. Written as DNA, the CDR3 is TGTGCCAGCAGTCGGGACCCTCCACCGATCCAGTACTTC.

The CDR3 region has the DNA TGTGCCAGCAGTTCGGTCACTAGCGGAGTTTACAATGAGCAGTTCTTC. Translation: CASSSVTSGVYNEQFF. This sequence joins TRBV6-5 and TRBJ2-1, with 8 positions matching TRBD2. The CDR3 length is 16 residues. The V gene's germline CDR1 is MNHEY and CDR2 SVGAGI. The J segment lost 4 bases and the V segment lost 4 bases, leaving 9 bases of the junction unmatched.

The chain joins TRBV30 to TRBJ2-5; TRBD2 matches 7 bases. CDR3 size: 15 residues. V was clipped by 1 base and J by 3 bases; unmatched bases: 8. From germline, CDR1 is GTSNPN and CDR2 SVGIG (reference sequence). CDR3 residues: CAWSAITSDKETQYF. In nucleotides, the CDR3 is TGTGCCTGGAGTGCAATTACTAGCGACAAAGAGACCCAGTACTTC.

The V and J genes are TRBV27 and TRBJ1-4; D is possibly TRBD1 (5 bases). Germline V CDR1 and CDR2: MNHEY, SMNVEV (reference sequence). This CDR3 has 15 residues. Trimming cost V 8 bases and J 3 bases, with 16 bases left between them. Here the CDR3 reads CASSNRGASNEKLFF. Here the CDR3 DNA reads TGTGCCAGCTCGAATAGAGGGGCTTCTAATGAAAAACTGTTTTTT.

J is TRBJ2-2 and V is TRBV7-9, with 11 nucleotides matching TRBD2. There are 18 residues in the CDR3. Germline V gives CDR1 SEHNR, CDR2 FQNEAQ (reference sequence). With 0 bases clipped from V and 2 bases from J, the junction kept 5 bases outside the gene matches. CDR3: CASSLAYGLAGNTGELFF. The DNA of the CDR3 is TGTGCCAGCAGCTTAGCGTATGGACTAGCGGGTAACACCGGGGAGCTGTTTTTT.

The chain uses TRBV12-3 or TRBV12-4 and TRBJ1-2; possible D gene TRBD1, 6 bases. V was pared by 0 bases and J by 8 bases, with 10 bases between. This CDR3 is 13 amino acids long. CDR3 loop: CASSLADRNGYTF. As DNA, the CDR3 is TGTGCCAGCAGTTTAGCAGACAGGAACGGCTACACCTTC.

The chain uses TRBV19 and TRBJ2-7; D remains unclear. The germline V and J ends were trimmed by 3 bases and 3 bases, with 9 bases remaining between them. Germline lookup yields CDR1 LNHDA and CDR2 SQIVND (reference sequence). The CDR3 extends over 13 amino acids. The CDR3 loop is CASSMPAGYEQYF. CDR3 DNA sequence: TGTGCCAGTAGTATGCCCGCCGGCTACGAGCAGTACTTC.

V gene TRBV2 combines with J gene TRBJ1-2; 7 bases fit TRBD1. This CDR3 comprises 12 residues. Germline values: CDR1 SNHLY, CDR2 FYNNEI. The ends lost 4 bases at V and 6 bases at J; junction bases unmatched: 2. CDR3 bases: TGTGCCAGCAGTGGACAGGGACATGGCTACACCTTC. This gives the protein CASSGQGHGYTF.

The V call is TRBV2, the J call TRBJ1-2; unclear D gene. V was trimmed by 6 bases and J by 8 bases, leaving 10 bases between them. Germline V gene lookup returns CDR1 SNHLY and CDR2 FYNNEI. The CDR3 consists of 11 residues. In nucleotides, the CDR3 is TGTGCCAGCAGCGCTGCGGGCGGCTACACCTTC. Translated, it gives CASSAAGGYTF.

This clone showed up just a few times. V and J are TRBV28 and TRBJ2-7; 9 positions agree with TRBD1. V was pared by 5 bases and J by 4 bases, with 12 bases of the junction left unmatched. The CDR3 spans 16 residues. CDR1 and CDR2 (germline): MDHEN, SYDVKM. In DNA form, the CDR3 reads TGTGCCAGCAGTCCCCCCGGACAGGGGTCCCCTTACGAGCAGTACTTC. This codes for CASSPPGQGSPYEQYF.